This entry lists 4 T cell receptor beta chains sequenced from one sample in a study of T cells in tumors after PD-1 blockade. Repertoires were generated with immunoSEQ multiplex PCR, while TCRdb's copy carries only in-frame clones and drops some. The table includes approximately 30,000 clones, 73% detected once. Sequenced material: PBMCs, taken after anti-PD-1 treatment. These TCRs come from a human donor with basal cell carcinoma.

The V and J genes are TRBV10-3 and TRBJ1-2; no firm D call. Germline V gene lookup returns CDR1 ENHRY and CDR2 SYGVKD. Deletions cut 3 bases from V and 3 bases from J, with 8 bases between. This CDR3 has 13 residues. The CDR3 reads CAISEVPDYGYTF. In DNA form, the CDR3 reads TGTGCCATCAGTGAAGTCCCGGACTATGGCTACACCTTC.

The chain couples TRBV6-1 to TRBJ2-3; 10 bases align to TRBD2. Trimming took 4 bases from V and 4 from J; bases not matched to a gene: 8. CDR1 and CDR2 from the germline V gene are MNHNS and SASEGT. The CDR3 spans 16 residues. CDR3 DNA sequence: TGTGCCAGCAGTGGTTTGCTAGCGGGAGCGGCAGATACGCAGTATTTT. Protein sequence: CASSGLLAGAADTQYF.

This clone was seen a few times. This chain uses TRBV29-1 with TRBJ2-7, with TRBD1 matching 8 bases. Per germline, CDR1 SQVTM and CDR2 ANQGSEA. J lost 0 bases, V lost 4 bases, and 2 bases had no gene match. This CDR3 has 13 amino acids. The CDR3 nucleotides are TGCAGCGTTGCAGGGGGCGACTCCTACGAGCAGTACTTC. Protein product: CSVAGGDSYEQYF.

The table lists this clone with a few counts. The CDR3 region is CASMRSPSSGSNTQYF. The CDR3 DNA sequence: TGTGCCAGTATGAGGAGCCCTTCCTCAGGGTCGAATACGCAGTATTTT. J is TRBJ2-3 and V is TRBV19; D is perhaps TRBD1 (5 bases). Germline lookup yields CDR1 LNHDA and CDR2 SQIVND (reference sequence). The CDR3 length is 16 residues. V lost 7 bases and J 7 bases, leaving 24 bases between the germline ends.